Listed below are T cell receptor beta chains from one sample, sequenced in a study of blood T cell repertoires in COVID-19. TCRdb's table, derived via immunoSEQ multiplex PCR, lists solely in-frame clones and lacks some. The sample includes a few hundred thousand clones, approximately 81% seen only once; the top ten take roughly 3.6%. The material sequenced was peripheral blood. These receptors came from a woman in her late teens or twenties with acute or convalescent COVID-19. Both conserved end residues are part of each CDR3. The D gene is left open where the match is weak. Size is omitted from some rows. Given values are once, few, many or a class for expanded clones.

j_gene | v_gene | d_gene | abundance | CDR3aa | CDR3nt
TRBJ2-1 | TRBV28 | TRBD2 | . | CASSLSTGTGTTYNEQFF | TGTGCCAGCAGTTTATCGACTGGAACTGGGACTACCTACAATGAGCAGTTCTTC
TRBJ2-1 | TRBV28 | . | . | CASSLGVYNEQFF | TGTGCCAGCAGTCTCGGGGTCTACAATGAGCAGTTCTTC
TRBJ1-4 | TRBV7-9 | TRBD1 | . | CASSPGTGGDEKLFF | TGTGCCAGCAGCCCCGGGACAGGGGGGGATGAAAAACTGTTTTTT
TRBJ1-4 | TRBV6-1 | . | . | CASSDPGFGEKLFF | TGTGCCAGCAGTGACCCGGGGTTTGGTGAAAAACTGTTTTTT
TRBJ1-1 | TRBV11-2 | . | . | CASSLSRQMNTEAFF | TGTGCCAGCAGCTTATCGCGGCAGATGAACACTGAAGCTTTCTTT
TRBJ1-1 | TRBV6-5 | TRBD1 | . | CASSPRTGRGEAFF | TGTGCCAGCAGTCCTCGGACAGGGCGGGGAGAAGCTTTCTTT
TRBJ2-3 | TRBV19 | TRBD1 | . | CASSLGQGPITDTQYF | TGTGCCAGTAGTCTGGGACAGGGGCCAATCACAGATACGCAGTATTTT
TRBJ2-1 | TRBV11-3 | TRBD1 | once | CASSFDRGEDNEQFF | TGTGCCAGCAGCTTCGACAGGGGTGAAGACAATGAGCAGTTCTTC
TRBJ1-2 | TRBV7-8 | . | . | CASSYTQGNHYGYTF | TGTGCCAGCAGCTATACTCAGGGAAACCACTATGGCTACACCTTC
TRBJ1-2 | TRBV12-3/TRBV12-4 | . | . | CASSLAGTLSYTF | TGTGCCAGCAGTTTAGCCGGGACTTTAAGCTACACCTTC
TRBJ2-1 | TRBV9 | TRBD2 | . | CASSANKAGGPVNEQFF | TGTGCCAGCAGCGCTAATAAAGCGGGGGGGCCGGTGAATGAGCAGTTCTTC
TRBJ1-2 | TRBV3-1/TRBV3-2 | TRBD1 | . | CASSQGASGQGGGYTF | TGTGCCAGCAGCCAAGGGGCTTCGGGACAGGGTGGGGGCTACACCTTC
TRBJ2-5 | TRBV6-5 | TRBD1 | . | CASRDRGHAQETQYF | TGTGCCAGCAGAGACAGGGGTCACGCCCAAGAGACCCAGTACTTC
TRBJ1-2 | TRBV2 | . | . | CASRTQGSYGYTF | TGTGCCAGCAGGACACAGGGATCCTATGGCTACACCTTC
TRBJ1-4 | TRBV4-1 | . | once | CASSPVGVGTNEKLFF | TGCGCCAGCAGCCCCGTCGGGGTGGGAACTAATGAAAAACTGTTTTTT
TRBJ2-5 | TRBV2 | . | . | CASRQTPGETQYF | TGTGCCAGTCGACAGACTCCGGGAGAGACCCAGTACTTC
TRBJ2-3 | TRBV2 | TRBD2 | once | CASEAGLTDTQYF | TGTGCCAGCGAAGCGGGGCTCACAGATACGCAGTATTTT
TRBJ2-3 | TRBV27 | . | once | CASSPTSVSGPRTSTDTQYF | TGTGCCAGCAGTCCGACCAGCGTGAGCGGGCCGCGTACGAGCACAGATACGCAGTATTTT
TRBJ1-2 | TRBV6-5 | . | . | CASSRQDSANYGYTF | TGTGCCAGCAGTCGACAGGATTCTGCTAACTATGGCTACACCTTC
TRBJ1-6 | TRBV19 | . | once | CASSISGGRGSPLHF | TGTGCCAGTAGTATAAGTGGAGGGAGGGGTTCACCCCTCCACTTT
TRBJ1-1 | TRBV5-1 | TRBD1 | . | CASSLLTGGSHTEAFF | TGCGCCAGCAGCTTGTTGACAGGGGGGAGCCACACTGAAGCTTTCTTT
TRBJ1-1 | TRBV7-9 | TRBD1 | . | CASSPRQGANTEAFF | TGTGCCAGCAGCCCTCGACAGGGGGCAAACACTGAAGCTTTCTTT
TRBJ2-1 | TRBV30 | TRBD2 | . | CAWSGSGGATYEQFF | TGTGCCTGGAGTGGAAGCGGGGGGGCCACGTATGAGCAGTTCTTC
TRBJ2-2 | TRBV5-6 | . | . | CASSYDHMGSLGGELFF | TGTGCCAGCAGCTACGATCATATGGGGAGTTTAGGCGGGGAGCTGTTTTTT
TRBJ2-5 | TRBV11-2 | TRBD1 | . | CASSLVQGVETQYF | TGTGCCAGCAGCTTAGTCCAGGGGGTGGAGACCCAGTACTTC
TRBJ1-6 | TRBV7-2 | . | . | CASSRLRDSPLHF | TGTGCCAGCAGCCGCTTGAGGGATTCACCCCTCCACTTT
TRBJ2-7 | TRBV27 | . | . | CASSLRGDTYEQYF | TGTGCCAGCAGTTTGCGGGGTGATACCTACGAGCAGTACTTC
TRBJ2-5 | TRBV10-3 | . | . | CAISATGEQETQYF | TGTGCCATCAGTGCTACGGGGGAACAAGAGACCCAGTACTTC
TRBJ2-2 | TRBV13 | TRBD1 | once | CASSSRQGTGELFF | TGTGCCAGCAGCTCCCGACAGGGCACCGGGGAGCTGTTTTTT
TRBJ2-3 | TRBV19 | TRBD2 | . | CASSIGSGGLDTQYF | TGTGCCAGTAGTATAGGATCGGGGGGTCTGGATACGCAGTATTTT
TRBJ2-7 | TRBV6-1 | TRBD2 | . | CASSDVPSGRNSEQYF | TGTGCCAGCAGTGATGTCCCTAGCGGGAGAAATAGCGAGCAGTACTTC
TRBJ2-7 | TRBV2 | TRBD2 | few | CASTSSGGRSYEQYF | TGTGCCAGCACCTCTAGCGGGGGGCGCTCCTACGAGCAGTACTTC
TRBJ2-5 | TRBV7-9 | TRBD2 | once | CASSDEVTSGVGGLGTQYF | TGTGCCAGCAGCGACGAAGTGACTAGCGGGGTGGGTGGACTGGGGACCCAGTACTTC
TRBJ2-7 | TRBV9 | TRBD1 | . | CASSVEGQGAIYEQYF | TGTGCCAGCAGCGTAGAGGGACAGGGGGCTATCTACGAGCAGTACTTC
TRBJ1-1 | TRBV5-1 | TRBD1 | . | CASSPGQNMNTEAFF | TGCGCCAGCAGCCCGGGACAGAACATGAACACTGAAGCTTTCTTT
TRBJ2-7 | TRBV5-1 | . | . | CASSGGTEQYF | TGCGCCAGCAGCGGGGGGACCGAGCAGTACTTC
TRBJ1-1 | TRBV2 | . | . | CASRQVTEAFF | TGTGCCAGCAGACAGGTTACTGAAGCTTTCTTT
TRBJ1-5 | TRBV7-9 | . | few | CASSLTDNQPQHF | TGTGCCAGCAGCTTAACAGACAATCAGCCCCAGCATTTT
TRBJ1-2 | TRBV24-1 | TRBD1 | once | CATSDTGTGGVDGYTF | TGTGCCACCAGTGATACCGGGACAGGGGGCGTGGATGGCTACACCTTC
TRBJ1-4 | TRBV30 | TRBD1 | once | CAWLRTGGLTNEKLFF | TGTGCCTGGTTACGGACAGGGGGCTTAACTAATGAAAAACTGTTTTTT
TRBJ2-2 | TRBV11-2 | TRBD1 | . | CASSLDWSGGFGELFF | TGTGCCAGCAGCTTAGACTGGTCAGGGGGCTTCGGGGAGCTGTTTTTT
TRBJ1-1 | TRBV6-6 | . | . | CASSPQGTEAFF | TGTGCCAGCAGCCCGCAGGGTACTGAAGCTTTCTTT
TRBJ1-2 | TRBV5-6 | . | once | CASSDRYRRNYGYTF | TGTGCCAGCAGCGACAGGTATCGTCGTAACTATGGCTACACCTTC
TRBJ2-5 | TRBV29-1 | TRBD1 | . | CSVPGTAKTRLEETQYF | TGCAGCGTGCCTGGGACAGCAAAAACTAGATTAGAAGAGACCCAGTACTTC
TRBJ1-6 | TRBV14 | TRBD1 | . | CASSNRHRGVSPLHF | TGTGCCAGCAGCAATAGGCACAGGGGTGTTTCACCCCTCCACTTT
TRBJ2-5 | TRBV24-1 | TRBD1 | . | CATSDWIPGQQETQYF | TGTGCCACCAGTGATTGGATTCCGGGACAGCAAGAGACCCAGTACTTC